The 11 T cell receptor beta chains in this list originate from one sample, sequenced in a study of T cells in Graves' hyperthyroidism and ophthalmopathy. The source material, RNA transcripts, was used to amplify TCR beta CDR3 regions. Primed by the HTBI set, a first-round RT-PCR was run on the TCR CDR3. In TCRdb, the multiplex PCR reads were re-called with MiXCR into one record per CDR3 protein. The sample records around 760,000 distinct CDR3 sequences, roughly 32% being singletons. The material sequenced was blood. These receptors were obtained from a woman aged 35 to 49 with Graves' hyperthyroidism.

This clonotype occurred many times. This chain connects TRBV5-8 to TRBJ1-1; weak D call: TRBD1 (6 bases). The V gene's germline CDR1 is SGHTS and CDR2 YDEGEE. V lost 4 bases to trimming and J lost 4 bases, with 20 bases between them. The CDR3 spans 16 residues. The CDR3 region is CASSPAPQGFGTEAFF. CDR3 in DNA: TGTGCCAGCAGCCCAGCACCACAGGGCTTCGGCACTGAAGCTTTCTTT.

Of note for this clonotype: A clone one base away is much larger, so this may be a read error. The genes are TRBV14 and TRBJ2-7; 13 bases are shared with TRBD2. The CDR3 loop spans 15 amino acids. Germline V gives CDR1 SGHDN, CDR2 FVKESK. The CDR3 bases are TGTGCCAGCAGCCCAAACGGACTAGCGGGAGTCGAGCAGCACTTC. Translating gives CASSPNGLAGVEQHF.

This clonotype was recorded a few times. This chain uses TRBV5-4 with TRBJ1-4; D is uncertain. V dropped 2 bases and J dropped 5 bases, with 10 bases sitting between them. CDR1 and CDR2 (germline): SGHNT, YYREEE (reference sequence). There are 14 residues in the CDR3. CDR3 residues: CASSLNGRNEKLFF. In DNA form, the CDR3 reads TGTGCCAGCAGCTTAAACGGAAGGAATGAAAAACTGTTTTTT.

This clonotype appeared many times. The V call is TRBV7-2, the J call TRBJ1-2; D uncertain. This CDR3 is 15 amino acids long. The V gene's germline CDR1 is SGHTA and CDR2 FQGNSA. Trimming shortened V by 5 bases and J by 4 bases, and 17 bases separated the two germline ends. DNA for the CDR3: TGTGCCAGCAGCCCAAGGACCGCCTTCGGCTATGGCTACACCTTC. Protein sequence: CASSPRTAFGYGYTF. Filled out from reference TRBV7-2 and TRBJ1-2, the complete variable domain reads GAGVSQSPSNKVTEKGKDVELRCDPISGHTALYWYRQSLGQGLEFLIYFQGNSAPDKSGLPSDRFSAERTGGSVSTLTIQRTQQEDSAVYLCASSPRTAFGYGYTFGSGTRLTVV.

This clonotype was recorded many times. The V call is TRBV2, the J call TRBJ1-5; possibly TRBD1 for D (6 bases). V dropped 5 bases and J dropped 6 bases, with 11 bases sitting between them. Germline V CDR1 and CDR2: SNHLY, FYNNEI. The CDR3 totals 13 residues. As DNA, the CDR3 is TGTGCCAGCAGTAACGGGGGGGCTCAGCCCCAGCATTTT. Translated, it gives CASSNGGAQPQHF.

This clonotype appeared a few times. This sequence joins TRBV6-5 and TRBJ1-5, with 7 bases that match TRBD1. CDR3 length: 14 amino acids. Germline V gene lookup returns CDR1 MNHEY and CDR2 SVGAGI. The V and J ends lost 5 bases and 6 bases, in that order; junction bases with no gene match: 7. The CDR3 loop reads CASSATGDGQPQHF. CDR3 in DNA: TGTGCCAGCAGTGCCACAGGGGATGGTCAGCCCCAGCATTTT.

This clonotype has more than one count but fewer than ten. V usage is TRBV3-1 and J usage is TRBJ1-1, with D unclear. From germline, CDR1 is LGHDT and CDR2 YNNKEL (reference sequence). V was shortened by 2 bases and J by 5 bases, with 9 bases between the two germline ends. This CDR3 comprises 13 residues. The CDR3 protein is CASSQTWGTEAFF. The CDR3 DNA reads TGTGCCAGCAGCCAAACCTGGGGTACTGAAGCTTTCTTT. Combining the CDR3 with reference TRBV3-1 and TRBJ1-1 gives the whole variable domain DTAVSQTPKYLVTQMGNDKSIKCEQNLGHDTMYWYKQDSKKFLKIMFSYNNKELIINETVPNRFSPKSPDKAHLNLHINSLELGDSAVYFCASSQTWGTEAFFGQGTRLTVV.

The CDR3 sequence is CASSESNTEAFF. The DNA of the CDR3 is TGCGCCAGCAGTGAGTCGAACACTGAAGCTTTCTTT. The V call is TRBV10-1, the J call TRBJ1-1; D gene ambiguous. Germline CDR1 WNHNN, CDR2 SYGVQD (reference sequence). Trimming removed 0 bases at V and 1 base at J, with 0 bases between. The CDR3 contains 12 residues.

Of note for this clonotype: One base away lies a much larger clone, so this may be a sequencing read error. The chain links TRBV7-2 to TRBJ1-5; the D is unclear. Germline V gene lookup returns CDR1 SGHTA and CDR2 FQGNSA. The CDR3 loop spans 13 amino acids. V was shortened by 3 bases and J by 3 bases, with 6 bases between the two germline ends. CDR3 in amino acids: CASSFQDNQPQHF. The CDR3 nucleotides read TGTGCCAGCAGCTTTCAGGACAATCAGCCCCAGCATTTT.

The rearrangement links TRBV11-2 to TRBJ1-4, with TRBD1 as a possible D gene (5 bases). In germline, CDR1 is SGHAT, CDR2 FQNNGV. With 5 bases removed from V and 7 bases from J, the gap between germline ends came to 11 bases. The CDR3 covers 13 residues. The CDR3 nucleotides are TGTGCCAGCAGCCCTCGGGGCTTTGAAAAACTGTTTTTT. Amino acid sequence: CASSPRGFEKLFF. Combining the CDR3 with reference TRBV11-2 and TRBJ1-4 gives the whole variable domain EAGVAQSPRYKIIEKRQSVAFWCNPISGHATLYWYQQILGQGPKLLIQFQNNGVVDDSQLPKDRFSAERLKGVDSTLKIQPAKLEDSAVYLCASSPRGFEKLFFGSGTQLSVL.

This clonotype was seen at least ten times. The chain is built from TRBV7-2 and TRBJ1-4, with D tentatively TRBD1 (5 bases). The V end lost 5 bases, the J end lost 8 bases, and 18 bases lay between the germline ends. The CDR3 is 15 amino acids. CDR1 and CDR2 (germline): SGHTA, FQGNSA. In DNA form, the CDR3 reads TGTGCCAGCAGCCCGGCGGGGGGTTTGGGGGAAAAACTGTTTTTT. It yields the protein CASSPAGGLGEKLFF.